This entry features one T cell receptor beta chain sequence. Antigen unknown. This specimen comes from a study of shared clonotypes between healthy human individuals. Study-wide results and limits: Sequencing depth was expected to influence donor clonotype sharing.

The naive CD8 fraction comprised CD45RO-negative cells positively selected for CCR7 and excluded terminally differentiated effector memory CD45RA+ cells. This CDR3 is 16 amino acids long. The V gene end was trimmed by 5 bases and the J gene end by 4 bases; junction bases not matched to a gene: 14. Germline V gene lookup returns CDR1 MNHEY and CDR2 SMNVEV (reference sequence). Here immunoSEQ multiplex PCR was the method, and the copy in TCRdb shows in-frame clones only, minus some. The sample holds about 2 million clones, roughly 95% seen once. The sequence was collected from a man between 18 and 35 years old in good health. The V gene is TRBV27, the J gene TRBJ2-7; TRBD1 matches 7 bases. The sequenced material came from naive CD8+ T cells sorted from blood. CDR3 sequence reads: CASSVSQGEEVYEQYF. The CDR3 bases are TGTGCCAGCAGTGTGTCCCAGGGGGAAGAGGTATACGAGCAGTACTTC.